The 15 T cell receptor beta chains below all came from one sample that was sequenced in a study of control samples from healthy donors and cancer patients. TCRdb's copy holds only in-frame clones and misses some; the assay was immunoSEQ multiplex PCR. In the table there are some 150,000 clones, roughly 91% of which are singletons. The sample was blood. The receptors here all came from a woman between 25 and 40 years old in good health.

The chain employs TRBV10-2 and TRBJ2-5; D not certain. Germline V lookup: CDR1 WSHSY, CDR2 SAAADI. The CDR3 is made up of 14 amino acids. V dropped 5 bases and J dropped 5 bases, with 15 bases sitting between them. CDR3 in amino acids: CASSRVSSQETQYF. The CDR3 DNA sequence: TGCGCCAGCAGTAGGGTTTCTAGTCAGGAGACCCAGTACTTC.

The V call is TRBV7-2, the J call TRBJ2-7; 9 bases map to TRBD1. Per germline, CDR1 SGHTA and CDR2 FQGNSA. The ends lost 5 bases at V and 0 bases at J; junction bases unmatched: 5. This CDR3 contains 15 residues. CDR3 sequence reads: CASSVQTGGSYEQYF. CDR3 nucleotides: TGTGCCAGCAGCGTACAGACAGGGGGCTCCTACGAGCAGTACTTC.

V usage is TRBV2 and J usage is TRBJ2-7, with D unclear. The CDR3 totals 12 residues. Germline lookup yields CDR1 SNHLY and CDR2 FYNNEI. Between the trimmed V and J ends, which lost 7 bases and 1 base, there was a span of 8 bases. CDR3 DNA sequence: TGTGCCAGCAAATTAGGTTCCTACGAGCAGTACTTC. Residues: CASKLGSYEQYF.

This chain connects TRBV7-2 to TRBJ2-1, with TRBD1 matching over 8 bases. Germline CDR1 and CDR2: SGHTA and FQGNSA. The CDR3 has 15 residues. After removal of 3 bases from V and 3 bases from J, the junction contained 4 bases not matched to a gene. The CDR3 coding sequence is TGTGCCAGCAGCTTCCCGGACAGGGTCTACAATGAGCAGTTCTTC. Protein product: CASSFPDRVYNEQFF.

The rearrangement uses TRBV5-1 and TRBJ1-6, with D perhaps TRBD1 (6 bases). Germline V gene lookup returns CDR1 SGHRS and CDR2 YFSETQ. The CDR3 is 14 amino acids. Trimming removed 2 bases from V and 7 bases from J, with 10 bases in between. The CDR3 reads CASSLGGDNSPLHF. For the CDR3, the DNA is TGCGCCAGCAGCTTAGGGGGTGACAATTCACCCCTCCACTTT.

V is TRBV6-2 or TRBV6-3 and J is TRBJ1-4; D is possibly TRBD1 (6 bases). The ends were cut back, 6 bases at V and 5 bases at J, with 13 bases in the middle. The CDR3 extends over 14 amino acids. Germline lookup yields CDR1 MNHEY and CDR2 SVGEGT. CDR3 sequence: CASSPGTPNEKLFF. The CDR3 DNA is TGTGCCAGCAGCCCCGGGACACCGAATGAAAAACTGTTTTTT.

V and J are TRBV7-2 and TRBJ1-5; D is possibly TRBD1 (5 bases). This CDR3 contains 16 residues. V was pared by 0 bases and J by 2 bases, with 11 bases between. Germline values: CDR1 SGHTA, CDR2 FQGNSA. The CDR3 sequence is CASSLAPGKRNQPQHF. As DNA, the CDR3 is TGTGCCAGCAGCTTAGCCCCAGGGAAGCGCAATCAGCCCCAGCATTTT. The variable domain in full, completed from reference TRBV7-2 and TRBJ1-5, reads GAGVSQSPSNKVTEKGKDVELRCDPISGHTALYWYRQSLGQGLEFLIYFQGNSAPDKSGLPSDRFSAERTGGSVSTLTIQRTQQEDSAVYLCASSLAPGKRNQPQHFGDGTRLSIL.

The chain couples TRBV19 to TRBJ1-2; 7 bases agree with TRBD1. The CDR3 totals 15 residues. Losses at the gene ends were 5 bases for V and 0 bases for J; bases not matched to a gene: 6. Germline CDR1 is LNHDA and CDR2 is SQIVND (reference sequence). The chain's CDR3 is CASSAPGTANYGYTF. In DNA, the CDR3 is TGTGCCAGTAGTGCCCCCGGGACAGCTAACTATGGCTACACCTTC.

J is TRBJ2-3 and V is TRBV19, with 9 bases lining up with TRBD1. Germline V lookup: CDR1 LNHDA, CDR2 SQIVND (reference sequence). Trimming at V came to 4 bases and at J to 1 base, leaving 6 bases not matched to a gene. The CDR3 runs 16 residues. The CDR3 reads CASSNPRDRGTDTQYF. The CDR3 bases are TGTGCCAGTAGTAATCCCCGGGACAGGGGCACAGATACGCAGTATTTT.

V usage is TRBV28 and J usage is TRBJ2-1; 8 bases align to TRBD2. Germline CDR1 MDHEN, CDR2 SYDVKM. The CDR3 runs 16 residues. With 5 bases clipped from V and 2 bases from J, the junction kept 8 bases outside the gene matches. The CDR3 nucleotides read TGTGCCAGCAGTCCTTCCGGGACTAGAGCCTACAATGAGCAGTTCTTC. This sequence encodes CASSPSGTRAYNEQFF.

With regard to this clone: Other DNA variants within this sample encode the same CDR3. The chain has TRBV7-2 and TRBJ2-7; the match to TRBD2 covers 10 bases. Germline CDR1 reads SGHTA; CDR2 reads FQGNSA. The CDR3 runs to 14 residues. The V and J ends lost 5 bases and 1 base, in that order; junction bases with no gene match: 2. The DNA of the CDR3 is TGTGCCAGCAGCCCAGCGGGAGGGTCCTACGAGCAGTACTTC. It yields the protein CASSPAGGSYEQYF.

This rearrangement joins TRBV6-4 to TRBJ2-3; tentatively, D is TRBD1 (6 bases). CDR1 and CDR2 (germline): MRHNA, SNTAGT. V was shortened by 4 bases and J by 1 base, with 9 bases between the two germline ends. CDR3 length equals 14 residues. The CDR3 bases are TGTGCCAGCAGTGCACGGACAGGCACAGATACGCAGTATTTT. This sequence encodes CASSARTGTDTQYF.

The table lists this clone with a count of one. The rearrangement links TRBV7-9 to TRBJ2-2; D is undetermined. The CDR3 is 13 amino acids. Per germline, CDR1 SEHNR and CDR2 FQNEAQ (reference sequence). Trimming left V 1 base short and J 5 bases short, with 5 bases between. The CDR3 bases are TGTGCCAGCAGCTTAGGGGGAACCGGGGAGCTGTTTTTT. Translated, it gives CASSLGGTGELFF.

V and J are TRBV28 and TRBJ2-1, with 11 bases lining up with TRBD2. The J segment lost 2 bases and the V segment lost 6 bases, leaving 6 bases of the junction unmatched. Germline lookup yields CDR1 MDHEN and CDR2 SYDVKM. This CDR3 has 16 amino acids. The CDR3 DNA reads TGTGCCAGCAGACCAAGACTAGCGGGAACCTACAATGAGCAGTTCTTC. It codes for CASRPRLAGTYNEQFF.

The chain carries TRBV24-1 and TRBJ2-3; D is possibly TRBD1 (5 bases). The CDR3 is 14 residues long. Germline V CDR1 and CDR2: KGHDR, SFDVKD. V lost 6 bases and J lost 0, with 9 bases in between. The CDR3 loop reads CATSLGASTDTQYF. Here the CDR3 DNA reads TGTGCCACCAGTTTAGGGGCCAGCACAGATACGCAGTATTTT.